These T cell receptor beta chains were read from a single sample in a study of response to subunit inactivated influenza vaccine. TCRdb re-called the RT-PCR reads through MiXCR, storing one row per CDR3 protein. The sample has 500,000 to 600,000 distinct CDR3 sequences; roughly 10% are singletons. The source was PBMCs from blood, collected on the day of vaccination. These receptors all stem from a man in his forties or fifties who received an inactivated influenza vaccine. The CDR3 runs from the conserved cysteine through the conserved F or W. D genes are given only for firm matches. Expanded clones are given a class, and other clones once, few, many or no size at all.

clone_size: NA
d_call: NA
v_call: TRBV7-2
j_call: TRBJ2-2
cdr3_aa: CASSWGGTGSSRKLFF
cdr3_nt: TGTGCCAGCAGCTGGGGCGGGACGGGCTCGAGTCGGAAGCTGTTTTTT

clone_size: many
d_call: TRBD1
v_call: TRBV7-9
j_call: TRBJ1-1
cdr3_aa: CASNFQDRANTEAFF
cdr3_nt: TGTGCCAGCAATTTTCAGGACAGGGCGAACACTGAAGCTTTCTTT

clone_size: few
d_call: NA
v_call: TRBV7-2
j_call: TRBJ2-3
cdr3_aa: CASSLTSSRSDTQYF
cdr3_nt: TGTGCCAGCAGCTTAACGTCTAGTCGCTCAGATACGCAGTATTTT

clone_size: few
d_call: NA
v_call: TRBV18
j_call: TRBJ2-2
cdr3_aa: CASSADPGELFF
cdr3_nt: TGTGCCAGCTCCGCGGACCCCGGGGAGCTGTTTTTT

clone_size: few
d_call: NA
v_call: TRBV28
j_call: TRBJ1-5
cdr3_aa: CASTVKGWSNQPQHF
cdr3_nt: TGTGCCAGCACCGTCAAGGGCTGGAGCAATCAGCCCCAGCATTTT

clone_size: NA
d_call: TRBD1
v_call: TRBV10-3
j_call: TRBJ1-1
cdr3_aa: CAIRGQDGTEAFF
cdr3_nt: TGTGCCATCAGGGGACAGGATGGCACTGAAGCTTTCTTT

clone_size: NA
d_call: NA
v_call: TRBV7-9
j_call: TRBJ2-7
cdr3_aa: CASSLVRQDEQYF
cdr3_nt: TGTGCCAGCAGCTTAGTGCGTCAAGACGAGCAGTACTTC

clone_size: many
d_call: NA
v_call: TRBV12-3/TRBV12-4
j_call: TRBJ2-2
cdr3_aa: CASSPGEIGELFF
cdr3_nt: TGTGCCAGCAGCCCAGGGGAGATCGGGGAGCTGTTTTTT

clone_size: NA
d_call: TRBD1
v_call: TRBV20-1
j_call: TRBJ2-7
cdr3_aa: CSARHRYRGRAITYEQYF
cdr3_nt: TGCAGTGCTAGACATCGGTACAGGGGTCGTGCAATCACCTACGAGCAGTACTTC

clone_size: NA
d_call: TRBD2
v_call: TRBV9
j_call: TRBJ2-7
cdr3_aa: CASIPGSLAGARSRYEQYF
cdr3_nt: TGTGCCAGCATTCCAGGTAGTCTAGCGGGAGCCAGAAGTCGCTACGAGCAGTACTTC

clone_size: few
d_call: TRBD1
v_call: TRBV7-2
j_call: TRBJ2-3
cdr3_aa: CASSESTGLRTDTQYF
cdr3_nt: TGTGCCAGCAGCGAATCGACAGGGCTCCGCACAGATACGCAGTATTTT

clone_size: NA
d_call: TRBD2
v_call: TRBV10-3
j_call: TRBJ2-7
cdr3_aa: CAISAGLAGVGEQYF
cdr3_nt: TGTGCCATCAGCGCGGGACTAGCGGGAGTAGGGGAGCAGTACTTC

clone_size: NA
d_call: TRBD2
v_call: TRBV6-2/TRBV6-3
j_call: TRBJ2-3
cdr3_aa: CAISAAAVAGGIDTQYF
cdr3_nt: TGTGCCATCTCTGCCGCGGCCGTAGCGGGAGGTATAGATACGCAGTATTTT

clone_size: NA
d_call: NA
v_call: TRBV12-3/TRBV12-4
j_call: TRBJ2-3
cdr3_aa: CASSAQQRTDTQYF
cdr3_nt: TGTGCCAGCAGTGCGCAGCAACGCACAGATACGCAGTATTTT

clone_size: few
d_call: NA
v_call: TRBV29-1
j_call: TRBJ1-5
cdr3_aa: CSAAINTGDQPQHF
cdr3_nt: TGCAGCGCTGCAATTAATACCGGGGATCAGCCCCAGCATTTT

clone_size: many
d_call: NA
v_call: TRBV10-3
j_call: TRBJ2-5
cdr3_aa: CAISVQGKETQYF
cdr3_nt: TGTGCCATCAGTGTACAGGGAAAAGAGACCCAGTACTTC

clone_size: NA
d_call: NA
v_call: TRBV7-2
j_call: TRBJ2-3
cdr3_aa: CASSWMTRGTDTQYF
cdr3_nt: TGTGCCAGCAGCTGGATGACCCGGGGCACAGATACGCAGTATTTT

clone_size: many
d_call: NA
v_call: TRBV5-1
j_call: TRBJ2-6
cdr3_aa: CASSFNSGANVLTF
cdr3_nt: TGCGCCAGCAGCTTCAACTCTGGGGCCAACGTCCTGACTTTC

clone_size: few
d_call: TRBD1
v_call: TRBV5-1
j_call: TRBJ1-4
cdr3_aa: CASRGQGEGFATNEKLFF
cdr3_nt: TGCGCCAGCAGAGGACAGGGGGAAGGTTTCGCAACTAATGAAAAACTGTTTTTT

clone_size: NA
d_call: NA
v_call: TRBV5-1
j_call: TRBJ2-7
cdr3_aa: CASSLEGSGRGYEQYF
cdr3_nt: TGCGCCAGCAGCTTGGAGGGGAGTGGCAGGGGTTACGAGCAGTACTTC

clone_size: NA
d_call: NA
v_call: TRBV28
j_call: TRBJ2-5
cdr3_aa: CASSLSVVRDETQYF
cdr3_nt: TGTGCCAGCAGTTTATCCGTAGTCAGGGATGAGACCCAGTACTTC

clone_size: many
d_call: NA
v_call: TRBV4-3
j_call: TRBJ2-2
cdr3_aa: CASSQGYRRPPGGTGELFF
cdr3_nt: TGCGCCAGCAGCCAAGGGTATCGCAGGCCCCCCGGGGGCACCGGGGAGCTGTTTTTT

clone_size: NA
d_call: NA
v_call: TRBV20-1
j_call: TRBJ2-4
cdr3_aa: CSAPTSYSIQYF
cdr3_nt: TGCAGTGCCCCCACTAGTTATAGCATTCAGTACTTC

clone_size: NA
d_call: NA
v_call: TRBV7-8
j_call: TRBJ2-1
cdr3_aa: CASSLQRVAGHNEQFF
cdr3_nt: TGTGCCAGCAGCTTACAACGTGTGGCAGGGCACAATGAGCAGTTCTTC

clone_size: many
d_call: NA
v_call: TRBV4-1
j_call: TRBJ2-6
cdr3_aa: CASSQGLAGANVLTF
cdr3_nt: TGCGCCAGCAGCCAAGGACTGGCTGGGGCCAACGTCCTGACTTTC

clone_size: few
d_call: TRBD2
v_call: TRBV10-3
j_call: TRBJ2-1
cdr3_aa: CAISEASGGYNEQFF
cdr3_nt: TGTGCCATCAGTGAGGCTAGCGGGGGTTACAATGAGCAGTTCTTC

clone_size: NA
d_call: NA
v_call: TRBV5-1
j_call: TRBJ2-5
cdr3_aa: CASSFPSSRETQYF
cdr3_nt: TGCGCCAGCAGCTTCCCGTCATCTAGGGAGACCCAGTACTTC